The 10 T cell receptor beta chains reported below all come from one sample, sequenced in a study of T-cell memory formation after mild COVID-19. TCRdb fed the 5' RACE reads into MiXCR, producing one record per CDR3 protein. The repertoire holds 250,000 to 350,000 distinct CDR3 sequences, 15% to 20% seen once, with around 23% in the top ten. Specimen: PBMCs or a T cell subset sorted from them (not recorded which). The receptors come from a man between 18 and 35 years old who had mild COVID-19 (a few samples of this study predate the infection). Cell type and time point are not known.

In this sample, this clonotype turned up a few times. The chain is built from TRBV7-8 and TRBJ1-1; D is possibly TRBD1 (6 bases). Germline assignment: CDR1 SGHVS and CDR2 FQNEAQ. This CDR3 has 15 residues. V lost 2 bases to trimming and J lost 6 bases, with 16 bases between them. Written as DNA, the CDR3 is TGTGCCAGCAGCTTACAGGGGAGGATTGTGGCTGAAGCTTTCTTT. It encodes CASSLQGRIVAEAFF.

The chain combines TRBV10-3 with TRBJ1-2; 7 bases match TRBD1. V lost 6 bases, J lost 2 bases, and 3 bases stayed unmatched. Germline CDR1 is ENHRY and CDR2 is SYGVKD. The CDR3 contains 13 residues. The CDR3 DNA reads TGTGCCATCAGACCGACAGGGAACTATGGCTACACCTTC. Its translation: CAIRPTGNYGYTF.

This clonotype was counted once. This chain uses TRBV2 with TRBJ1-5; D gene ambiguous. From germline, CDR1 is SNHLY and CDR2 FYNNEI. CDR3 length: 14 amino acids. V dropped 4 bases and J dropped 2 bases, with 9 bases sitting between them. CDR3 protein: CASSVDRGNQPQHF. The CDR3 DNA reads TGTGCCAGCAGTGTAGACCGGGGCAATCAGCCCCAGCATTTT.

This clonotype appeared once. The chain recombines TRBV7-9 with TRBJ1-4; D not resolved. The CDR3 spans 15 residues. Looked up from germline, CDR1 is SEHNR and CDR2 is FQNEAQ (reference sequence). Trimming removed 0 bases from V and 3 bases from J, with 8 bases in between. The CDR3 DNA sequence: TGTGCCAGCAGCTTAGCGCAGGATTCTAATGAAAAACTGTTTTTT. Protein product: CASSLAQDSNEKLFF.

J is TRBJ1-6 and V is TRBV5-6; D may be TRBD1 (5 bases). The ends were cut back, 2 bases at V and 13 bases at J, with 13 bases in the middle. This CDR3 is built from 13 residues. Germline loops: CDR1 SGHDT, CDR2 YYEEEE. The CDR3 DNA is TGTGCCAGCAGCTTCAGGGCTGGGGGGCCCCTCCACTTT. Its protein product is CASSFRAGGPLHF.

The CDR3 bases are TGCAGCGTAGGACCGGGGGAGACCCAGTACTTC. The encoded protein is CSVGPGETQYF. The chain is built from TRBV29-1 and TRBJ2-5; D might be TRBD2 (5 bases). Germline V gene data show CDR1 as SQVTM and CDR2 as ANQGSEA. Deletions cut 6 bases from V and 5 bases from J, with 10 bases between. The CDR3 spans 11 residues.

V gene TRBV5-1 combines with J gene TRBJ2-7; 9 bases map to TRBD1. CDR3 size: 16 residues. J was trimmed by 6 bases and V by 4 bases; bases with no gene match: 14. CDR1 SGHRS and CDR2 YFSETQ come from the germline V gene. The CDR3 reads CASSPGRDRALLEQYF. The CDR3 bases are TGCGCCAGCAGCCCCGGAAGGGACAGGGCTCTCCTCGAGCAGTACTTC.

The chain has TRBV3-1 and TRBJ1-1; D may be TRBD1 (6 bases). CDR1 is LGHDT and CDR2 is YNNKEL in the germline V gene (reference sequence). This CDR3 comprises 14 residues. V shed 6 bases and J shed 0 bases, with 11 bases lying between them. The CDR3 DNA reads TGTGCCAGCAGAGGGGGGAGCCTGAACACTGAAGCTTTCTTT. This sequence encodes CASRGGSLNTEAFF. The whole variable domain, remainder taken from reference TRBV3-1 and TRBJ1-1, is DTAVSQTPKYLVTQMGNDKSIKCEQNLGHDTMYWYKQDSKKFLKIMFSYNNKELIINETVPNRFSPKSPDKAHLNLHINSLELGDSAVYFCASRGGSLNTEAFFGQGTRLTVV.

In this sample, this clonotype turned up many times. The CDR3: CASSKTGFAEKLFF. The CDR3 DNA reads TGTGCCAGCAGCAAGACAGGGTTTGCTGAAAAACTGTTTTTT. This chain joins TRBV13 and TRBJ1-4, with 7 positions matching TRBD1. The CDR3 contains 14 residues. Germline V gives CDR1 PRHDT, CDR2 FYEKMQ (reference sequence). Trimming at V came to 5 bases and at J to 7 bases, leaving 7 bases not matched to a gene.

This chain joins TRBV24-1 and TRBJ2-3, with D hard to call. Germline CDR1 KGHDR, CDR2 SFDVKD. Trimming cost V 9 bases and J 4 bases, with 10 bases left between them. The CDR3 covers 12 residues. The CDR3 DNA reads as TGTGCCACCGAAGGTGGTCCAGATACGCAGTATTTT. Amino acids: CATEGGPDTQYF.